This T cell receptor beta chain originates from a study of cytotoxic CD8 clonotypes in ibrutinib-treated CLL. Turning to the study itself: The subjects consisted of 11 relapsed/refractory and fewer than 16 treatment-naive individuals, with about 17 IGHV unmutated.

TCRdb's table, derived via immunoSEQ multiplex PCR, lists solely in-frame clones and lacks some. The repertoire holds roughly 130,000 clones, around three quarters seen once, with roughly 13% in the top ten. Trimming removed 7 bases at V and 5 bases at J, with 14 bases between. The CDR3 consists of 13 residues. CDR1 and CDR2 (germline): MNHNY, SVGAGI (reference sequence). As to this clone: What it binds is not known.

Notes on the study in general: Clonality at baseline surpassed age-matched healthy donors and tracked circulating CD8+ T-cell counts.

This sequence originates from a human donor with chronic lymphocytic leukemia. The sequences come from PBMCs, collected after 12 months of ibrutinib treatment. This chain uses TRBV6-6 with TRBJ2-5, with D perhaps assigned TRBD1 or TRBD2 (5 bases each). The CDR3 spells CASTEIGEETQYF. CDR3 DNA sequence: TGTGCCAGCACCGAGATAGGGGAGGAGACCCAGTACTTC.